Shown below are 5 T cell receptor beta chains from a single sample sequenced in a study of blood T cells in healthy people across ages. Through a sample-barcoded 5' primer and a J-beta primer mix, a second PCR was run for roughly 6 to 11 cycles. TCRdb re-analysed the 5' RACE reads in MiXCR, keeping a single row per CDR3 protein. The repertoire holds 750,000 to 850,000 distinct CDR3 sequences, roughly 25% seen once, with 3.7% in the top ten. These data also featured in a second study, about T cells of mothers and their children.

Sequencing was done on a sample of blood. These receptor sequences come from a boy younger than 18 in good health.

The chain joins TRBV7-2 to TRBJ1-2; D is uncertain. Germline V gene data show CDR1 as SGHTA and CDR2 as FQGNSA. The CDR3 loop spans 14 amino acids. V lost 0 bases, J lost 4 bases, and 9 bases lay in between. CDR3 sequence: CASSLAPELYGYTF. CDR3 sequence (DNA): TGTGCCAGCAGCTTAGCGCCGGAGCTCTATGGCTACACCTTC.

This clonotype was counted at least ten times. The CDR3 DNA is TGTGCCAGCAGCCCAACTAGCGGGACTTACAATGAGCAGTTCTTC. Its translation: CASSPTSGTYNEQFF. This chain uses TRBV7-9 with TRBJ2-1; TRBD2 matches at 10 bases. Germline V lookup: CDR1 SEHNR, CDR2 FQNEAQ (reference sequence). Trimming took 5 bases from V and 4 from J; bases not matched to a gene: 5. The CDR3 totals 15 residues.

The rearrangement links TRBV2 to TRBJ2-1; 12 bases are a match to TRBD2. The junction had 8 bases not matched to a gene; V was cut back by 5 bases and J by 9 bases. The CDR3 is made up of 15 amino acids. Germline V CDR1 and CDR2: SNHLY, FYNNEI. CDR3: CASSPTSGRKVEQFF. CDR3 DNA: TGTGCCAGCAGTCCGACTAGCGGGAGAAAGGTTGAGCAGTTCTTC. Complete variable domain (other parts from reference TRBV2 and TRBJ2-1): EPEVTQTPSHQVTQMGQEVILRCVPISNHLYFYWYRQILGQKVEFLVSFYNNEISEKSEIFDDQFSVERPDGSNFTLKIRSTKLEDSAMYFCASSPTSGRKVEQFFGPGTRLTVL.

This clonotype was seen a handful of times. The chain carries TRBV7-8 and TRBJ2-7; the match to TRBD1 covers 7 bases. V gave up 5 bases and J gave up 1 base; unmatched junction bases: 5. Germline values: CDR1 SGHVS, CDR2 FQNEAQ. The CDR3 loop spans 14 amino acids. The CDR3 is CASSKDRASYEQYF. For the CDR3, the DNA is TGTGCCAGCAGCAAAGACAGGGCATCCTACGAGCAGTACTTC.

The chain has TRBV28 and TRBJ1-1; 7 nucleotides agree with TRBD1. The CDR3 extends over 18 amino acids. Losses at the gene ends were 2 bases for V and 4 bases for J; bases not matched to a gene: 16. The germline CDR1 and CDR2 sequences are MDHEN and SYDVKM. For the CDR3, the DNA is TGTGCCAGCAGTTTACGGGCGGGGAGGGGGCATCTTAGCACTGAAGCTTTCTTT. Translating gives CASSLRAGRGHLSTEAFF. Drawing the rest from reference TRBV28 and TRBJ1-1, the complete variable domain is DVKVTQSSRYLVKRTGEKVFLECVQDMDHENMFWYRQDPGLGLRLIYFSYDVKMKEKGDIPEGYSVSREKKERFSLILESASTNQTSMYLCASSLRAGRGHLSTEAFFGQGTRLTVV.